A single sample is the source of the 28 T cell receptor beta chains below, sequenced in a study of tumor T cells in aggressive B-cell lymphoma. The table came from immunoSEQ multiplex PCR; TCRdb's copy has only in-frame clones and leaves some out. In the table there are 750 to 900 clones, about 64% of which are singletons. Sequences were obtained from tumor tissue. The receptors derive from an adult with diffuse large B cell lymphoma.

The chain links TRBV11-2 to TRBJ2-7, with D perhaps TRBD1 (6 bases). Trimming stripped 1 base from V and 0 bases from J, with 10 bases between. Per germline, CDR1 SGHAT and CDR2 FQNNGV. The CDR3 extends over 15 amino acids. The CDR3 is CASSLVGQSSYEQYF. DNA for the CDR3: TGTGCCAGCAGCTTAGTTGGACAGAGCTCCTACGAGCAGTACTTC.

The V call is TRBV4-3, the J call TRBJ1-1; D gene unclear. The CDR3 is 17 residues long. V lost 0 bases to trimming and J lost 7 bases, with 21 bases between them. The germline gives CDR1 LGHNA, CDR2 YSLEER. CDR3 residues: CASSQDIGPTYEGEAFF. CDR3 nucleotide sequence: TGCGCCAGCAGCCAAGATATCGGGCCAACCTATGAGGGTGAAGCTTTCTTT.

Comments on this clone: A read error is the likely source, as a far larger clone sits one nucleotide away. V usage is TRBV9 and J usage is TRBJ2-1; TRBD2 matches 7 bases. Germline CDR1 reads SGDLS; CDR2 reads YYNGEE. CDR3 size: 14 residues. CDR3 residues: CASSVAGGWDDQFF. The CDR3 DNA reads as TGTGCCAGCAGCGTAGCGGGAGGTTGGGATGATCAGTTCTTC.

This chain connects TRBV9 to TRBJ1-6, with 8 bases identical to TRBD1. The CDR3 is made up of 15 amino acids. Germline V CDR1 and CDR2: SGDLS, YYNGEE. Losses at the gene ends were 4 bases for V and 9 bases for J; bases not matched to a gene: 9. For the CDR3, the DNA is TGTGCCAGCAGCCCCGGACAGGGAGCTTTTTCACCCCTCCACTTT. Translated, it gives CASSPGQGAFSPLHF. Full variable domain (remainder filled in from reference TRBV9 and TRBJ1-6): DSGVTQTPKHLITATGQRVTLRCSPRSGDLSVYWYQQSLDQGLQFLIQYYNGEERAKGNILERFSAQQFPDLHSELNLSSLELGDSALYFCASSPGQGAFSPLHFGNGTRLTVT.

A note on this clone: This likely came from a read error, as a far larger clone is one base away. V gene TRBV4-1 combines with J gene TRBJ2-5, with 9 bases identical to TRBD2. The better agreement between TRBJ2-7 and the DNA end casts doubt on the J call. CDR1 MGHRA and CDR2 YSYEKL come from the germline V gene. This CDR3 contains 16 residues. CDR3 residues: CASSHTGTSSYYEQYF. The CDR3 bases are TGCGCCAGCAGCCACACGGGGACTAGCTCCTACTACGAGCAGTACTTC.

This clone was counted a single time. The V and J genes are TRBV11-1 and TRBJ2-1, with 11 bases fitting TRBD2. V lost 5 bases, J lost 7 bases, and 10 bases stayed unmatched. Germline V gene lookup returns CDR1 SGHAT and CDR2 FQDESV (reference sequence). The CDR3 is 16 amino acids. This CDR3 reads CASSLLASGGYNEQFF. The CDR3 nucleotides are TGTGCCAGCAGCCTACTCGCTAGCGGGGGGTATAATGAGCAGTTCTTC.

Within the sample, this clone is large. V is TRBV10-3 and J is TRBJ2-7; tentatively, D is TRBD2 (6 bases). Looked up from germline, CDR1 is ENHRY and CDR2 is SYGVKD. The CDR3 totals 16 residues. The V end was cut by 3 bases, the J end by 1 base, with 16 bases between. In DNA, the CDR3 is TGTGCCATCAGTGAAGTTGGCGGGGCCGAATCCTACGAGCAGTACTTC. It encodes CAISEVGGAESYEQYF.

The chain carries TRBV9 and TRBJ2-1, with a weak D call TRBD1 (5 bases). The CDR3 totals 15 residues. Germline assignment: CDR1 SGDLS and CDR2 YYNGEE. Trimming removed 0 bases from V and 3 bases from J, with 10 bases in between. CDR3 sequence: CASSVVGAHYNEQFF. The CDR3 nucleotides read TGTGCCAGCAGCGTAGTTGGGGCCCACTACAATGAGCAGTTCTTC.

This clone was found a few times. The chain joins TRBV6-6 to TRBJ2-2; maybe TRBD2 (5 bases). V was clipped by 9 bases and J by 4 bases, with 12 bases between them. The CDR3 has 13 residues. The germline V gene has CDR1 MNHNY and CDR2 SVGAGI (reference sequence). Written as DNA, the CDR3 is TGTGCCAGTGGCTCGGAGGTCACCGGGGAGCTGTTTTTT. It yields the protein CASGSEVTGELFF.

The chain carries TRBV6-5 and TRBJ2-5, with TRBD1 identical over 9 bases. The J call may be wrong; the DNA end is better matched by TRBJ2-7. This CDR3 has 14 amino acids. Per the germline V gene, CDR1 is MNHEY and CDR2 is SVGAGI. Here the CDR3 DNA reads TGTGCCAGCGGGGCGACAGGGGGTTTCGACGAGCAGTACTTC. Amino acid sequence: CASGATGGFDEQYF.

The J gene is TRBJ2-7, the V gene TRBV5-4, with 7 bases that match TRBD1. The germline V gene encodes CDR1 SGHNT and CDR2 YYREEE (reference sequence). CDR3 length: 13 amino acids. J gave up 2 bases and V 10 bases, and 9 bases lay outside the gene matches. DNA for the CDR3: TGTGCCGTCTTTGACAGGGATGCCTACGAGCAGTACTTC. Its translation: CAVFDRDAYEQYF.

The sample holds a few counts of this clone. The chain couples TRBV11-2 to TRBJ1-1; 8 nucleotides match TRBD1. CDR3 length equals 15 residues. Germline CDR1 reads SGHAT; CDR2 reads FQNNGV. J lost 11 bases, V lost 1 base, and 12 bases had no gene match. CDR3 region: CASSLGVRGHGRAFF. CDR3 bases: TGTGCCAGCAGCTTAGGCGTCAGGGGGCATGGTAGGGCTTTCTTT.

The CDR3 nucleotides are TGTGCCAGCAGTGGCACTTTCGGGGAGGATGGCTACACCTTC. Protein product: CASSGTFGEDGYTF. The chain carries TRBV27 and TRBJ1-2; D not certain. This CDR3 contains 14 residues. CDR1 and CDR2 from the germline V gene are MNHEY and SMNVEV (reference sequence). The germline V and J ends were trimmed by 5 bases and 6 bases, with 16 bases remaining between them.

V usage is TRBV4-1 and J usage is TRBJ2-3, with D hard to call. Germline lookup yields CDR1 MGHRA and CDR2 YSYEKL. The V end was cut by 0 bases, the J end by 6 bases, with 13 bases between. There are 15 residues in the CDR3. Here the CDR3 reads CASSQDAPAPDTQYF. CDR3 sequence (DNA): TGCGCCAGCAGCCAAGACGCGCCCGCCCCCGATACGCAGTATTTT.

The table lists this clone with a few counts. J is TRBJ2-1 and V is TRBV30, with TRBD2 matching over 8 bases. Looked up from germline, CDR1 is GTSNPN and CDR2 is SVGIG (reference sequence). J was trimmed by 6 bases and V by 3 bases; bases with no gene match: 13. The CDR3 is 16 amino acids. The CDR3 DNA is TGTGCCTGGAGCCCGGGGTTGCTAGCGGGTCTCAATGAGCAGTTCTTC. Translation: CAWSPGLLAGLNEQFF.

The V call is TRBV30, the J call TRBJ1-1, with D maybe TRBD1 (6 bases). The germline CDR1 and CDR2 sequences are GTSNPN and SVGIG (reference sequence). The germline V and J ends were trimmed by 3 bases and 9 bases, with 20 bases remaining between them. The CDR3 loop spans 14 amino acids. CDR3 protein: CAWSPPPGASKAFF. As DNA, the CDR3 is TGTGCCTGGAGCCCCCCTCCAGGGGCGTCAAAAGCTTTCTTT.

This chain connects TRBV4-3 to TRBJ2-7; the match to TRBD1 covers 9 bases. From germline, CDR1 is LGHNA and CDR2 YSLEER. The CDR3 runs 14 residues. Trimming removed 4 bases from V and 3 bases from J; junction bases left unmatched: 4. The CDR3 DNA follows: TGCGCCAGCAGCCCCGGGACAGGGCACTACGAGCAGTACTTC. The encoded protein is CASSPGTGHYEQYF.

J is TRBJ2-1 and V is TRBV19, with 7 positions matching TRBD1. The CDR3 runs to 14 residues. CDR1 LNHDA and CDR2 SQIVND come from the germline V gene (reference sequence). Trimming took 7 bases from V and 5 from J; bases not matched to a gene: 8. In DNA, the CDR3 is TGTGCCAGTACGAGGACAGGAGATAACAATGAGCAGTTCTTC. As protein: CASTRTGDNNEQFF.

This chain joins TRBV7-8 and TRBJ2-3, with 11 bases aligning to TRBD2. After removal of 1 base from V and 5 bases from J, the junction contained 5 bases not matched to a gene. Looked up from germline, CDR1 is SGHVS and CDR2 is FQNEAQ. This CDR3 is 16 amino acids long. CDR3 DNA: TGTGCCAGCAGCTTAGGTAGCGGGAGGGCCAAAGATACGCAGTATTTT. Protein product: CASSLGSGRAKDTQYF.

A word on this clone: The junction shows a germline mismatch at one end, possibly a read error. This chain uses TRBV7-2 with TRBJ2-5; TRBD1 agrees at 9 bases. The CDR3 loop spans 15 amino acids. Germline V CDR1 and CDR2: SGHTA, FQGNSA. The CDR3 protein is CASSPWDRAKEAQYF. For the CDR3, the DNA is TGTGCCAGCAGCCCTTGGGACAGGGCTAAAGAGGCCCAGTACTTC.

The chain is built from TRBV5-1 and TRBJ1-2; D unclear. The V gene's germline CDR1 is SGHRS and CDR2 YFSETQ. V was cut by 0 bases and J by 4 bases, with 16 bases left in between. This CDR3 has 16 amino acids. The CDR3 loop reads CASSLAPRIFGYGYTF. Written as DNA, the CDR3 is TGCGCCAGCAGCTTGGCGCCTAGAATATTTGGCTATGGCTACACCTTC.

This chain uses TRBV19 with TRBJ2-7; 10 bases fit TRBD1. With 4 bases clipped from V and 5 bases from J, the junction kept 5 bases outside the gene matches. CDR1 and CDR2 (germline): LNHDA, SQIVND (reference sequence). The CDR3 loop spans 14 amino acids. The CDR3 sequence is CASSTTGGKDEQYF. The CDR3, as DNA: TGTGCCAGTAGTACGACAGGGGGCAAGGACGAGCAGTACTTC.

The rearrangement joins TRBV4-3 to TRBJ2-5; 12 bases are shared with TRBD2. With 0 bases clipped from V and 5 bases from J, the junction kept 16 bases outside the gene matches. The CDR3 has 20 residues. Germline CDR1 reads LGHNA; CDR2 reads YSLEER. CDR3 DNA: TGCGCCAGCAGCCAAGATAAGTGGTTTAGAGGACTAGCGGGATCGGAGACCCAGTACTTC. It yields the protein CASSQDKWFRGLAGSETQYF.

The rearrangement joins TRBV19 to TRBJ2-5; TRBD1 might be the D (8 bases). This CDR3 is 15 amino acids long. Germline V lookup: CDR1 LNHDA, CDR2 SQIVND (reference sequence). The V end was cut by 6 bases, the J end by 3 bases, with 17 bases between. CDR3 protein: CASSLTGGGEETQYF. CDR3 in DNA: TGTGCCAGTAGCCTCACAGGGGGGGGAGAAGAGACCCAGTACTTC.

This clone appeared a few times. V usage is TRBV11-2 and J usage is TRBJ2-7; possible D gene TRBD2, 5 bases. The CDR3 length is 11 residues. Germline lookup yields CDR1 SGHAT and CDR2 FQNNGV. V lost 6 bases to trimming and J lost 4 bases, with 7 bases between them. The CDR3 spells CASRRGYEQYF. The DNA of the CDR3 is TGTGCCAGCAGGCGCGGGTACGAGCAGTACTTC.

The chain combines TRBV7-2 with TRBJ1-5; D call uncertain. There are 14 residues in the CDR3. Germline loops: CDR1 SGHTA, CDR2 FQGNSA. V was pared by 0 bases and J by 9 bases, with 12 bases between. CDR3 in amino acids: CASSLAGGDRPQHF. The CDR3 DNA follows: TGTGCCAGCAGCTTAGCGGGAGGAGATCGGCCCCAGCATTTT.

In this sample, this clone turned up a few times. The chain couples TRBV7-3 to TRBJ2-3, with 8 bases identical to TRBD2. In germline, CDR1 is SGHTA, CDR2 FQGTGA. V lost 3 bases, J lost 2 bases, and 4 bases stayed unmatched. This CDR3 has 15 residues. The CDR3 region is CASSLGTSYTDTQYF. In DNA, the CDR3 is TGTGCCAGCAGCTTGGGGACTAGTTACACAGATACGCAGTATTTT.

This chain links TRBV9 with TRBJ1-1; the D is unclear. The V end was cut by 3 bases, the J end by 1 base, with 10 bases between. This CDR3 has 14 amino acids. Germline V gives CDR1 SGDLS, CDR2 YYNGEE. Here the CDR3 reads CASSASGRNTEAFF. As DNA, the CDR3 is TGTGCCAGCAGCGCCTCCGGGAGGAACACTGAAGCTTTCTTT.